This TCR beta chain was found in a study of OX40 agonist ivuxolimab in advanced cancers. For the wider study: Ivuxolimab, which targeted the costimulatory receptor OX40 (CD134), was an agonistic, fully human IgG2 monoclonal antibody. The paper describes the monotherapy dose-escalation part (N = 52 patients) of the phase I trial of ivuxolimab. Intravenous ivuxolimab was administered to patients every 2 weeks at six dose levels: 0.01, 0.1, 0.3, 1.5, 3 and 10 mg/kg. Prior anti-PD-1, anti-PD-L1 or anti-CTLA-4 therapy was permitted, and checkpoint inhibitors had been received by about 36% of dose-escalation patients. Among the approximately 50 dose-escalation patients, some 19 had hepatocellular carcinoma, roughly 15 melanoma, 9 renal cell carcinoma and 9 head and neck cancer. Peripheral TCRbeta sequencing aimed to test whether ivuxolimab altered TCR sequence diversity and caused clonal T-cell expansion. Three dose-escalation patients achieved partial responses, one with hepatocellular carcinoma and two with cutaneous melanoma. In the dose-escalation cohort, approximately 80% of patients were male, and the mean age was 60 years with a range of roughly 20 to 85.

The trial excluded patients who had a history of autoimmune disease or were on systemic immunosuppression. Peripheral blood for TCR sequencing was collected from all dose cohorts at baseline, on cycle 4 day 1, and on cycle 7 day 1. The samples were taken from a phase I, first-in-human, multicenter, open-label dose-escalation trial of ivuxolimab. Adults with locally advanced or metastatic head and neck squamous cell, hepatocellular, melanoma or renal cell carcinoma were enrolled in the trial. CD4+ and CD8+ T cells were sorted separately from peripheral blood before TCR sequencing. The germline V gene encodes CDR1 SGHAT and CDR2 FQNNGV. The CDR3, from cysteine to phenylalanine, totals 12 residues. The read is trimmed to its CDR3 DNA, 36 bases read in frame from base 1. At the junction V is shortened by 6 bases and J by 11 bases, with 15 bases in between. Study-wide conclusions, independent of this receptor: In partial responders in the 0.1-3.0 mg/kg groups, normalized peripheral clonal expansion was found to be among the lowest, especially among CD8+ T cells. On average, CD8+ T cells showed more expanded clones than CD4+ T cells after ivuxolimab. Low levels of normalized T-cell clonal expansion were also seen in some nonresponding patients. At doses of 0.1 to 3.0 mg/kg, clonal expansion of both CD4+ and CD8+ blood T cells was observed from baseline to week 6. Antigen specificity was not determined for the clonally expanded peripheral T cells.

This clone was detected many times. The clone's antigen remains unknown. No base quality values were provided; no much bigger clone lies one nucleotide off. Genomic DNA was isolated from the sorted cells so that the TCRbeta CDR3 region could be sequenced. TCRbeta CDR3 regions were sequenced using the immunoSEQ Assay. Imported from immuneACCESS, the table was reduced by TCRdb to in-frame sequences with V and J called. These copies leave out some clones; in studies compared against another copy, an unresolved V gene accounts for under half, and the cause of the remainder is not known. Here the sample has about 22,000 clones; 70% to 90% occur a single time. The ten largest clonotypes hold 45% to 60% of the sample.

In this chain, TRBV11-2 is recombined with TRBJ2-3, with TRBD2 tentatively as D gene (6 bases match). This TCR came from an adult with an advanced solid tumor such as melanoma, head and neck, liver or kidney cancer. The sequencing here drew on CD4+ or CD8+ T cells sorted from blood, taken in a trial of the OX40 agonist ivuxolimab. The CDR3 has the sequence CASSSGTERQYF. The nucleotide sequence is TGTGCCAGCAGTAGCGGAACCGAGAGGCAGTATTTT.